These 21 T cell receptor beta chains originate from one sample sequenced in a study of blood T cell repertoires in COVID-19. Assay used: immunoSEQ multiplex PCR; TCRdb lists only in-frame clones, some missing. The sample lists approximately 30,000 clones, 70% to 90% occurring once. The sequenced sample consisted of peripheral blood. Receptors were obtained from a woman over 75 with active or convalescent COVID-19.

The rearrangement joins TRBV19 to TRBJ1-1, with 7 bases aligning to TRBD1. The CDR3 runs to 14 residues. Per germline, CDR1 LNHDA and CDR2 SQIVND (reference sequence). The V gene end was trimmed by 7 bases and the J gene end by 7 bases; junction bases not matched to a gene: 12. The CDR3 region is CASNPSDRRLEAFF. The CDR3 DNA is TGTGCCAGTAACCCCTCGGACAGGCGTCTTGAAGCTTTCTTT.

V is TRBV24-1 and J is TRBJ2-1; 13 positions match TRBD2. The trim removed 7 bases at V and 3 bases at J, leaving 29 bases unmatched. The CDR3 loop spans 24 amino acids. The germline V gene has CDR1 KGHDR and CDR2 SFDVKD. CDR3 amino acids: CATSETLVAPSGTSGAQRYNEQFF. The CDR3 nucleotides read TGTGCCACCAGCGAGACCCTCGTCGCACCCTCCGGGACTAGCGGGGCACAACGCTACAATGAGCAGTTCTTC.

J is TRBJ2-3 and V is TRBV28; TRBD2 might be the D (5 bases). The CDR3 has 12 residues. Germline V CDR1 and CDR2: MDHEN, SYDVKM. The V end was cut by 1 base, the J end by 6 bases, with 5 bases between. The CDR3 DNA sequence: TGTGCCAGCAGTTTATCGGGGGATACGCAGTATTTT. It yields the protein CASSLSGDTQYF.

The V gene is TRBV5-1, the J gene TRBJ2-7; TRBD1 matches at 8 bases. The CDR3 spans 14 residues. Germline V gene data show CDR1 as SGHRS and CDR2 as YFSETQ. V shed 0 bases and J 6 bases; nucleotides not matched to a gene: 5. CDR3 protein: CASSLETTGGEQYF. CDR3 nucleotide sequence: TGCGCCAGCAGCTTGGAAACTACAGGGGGCGAGCAGTACTTC.

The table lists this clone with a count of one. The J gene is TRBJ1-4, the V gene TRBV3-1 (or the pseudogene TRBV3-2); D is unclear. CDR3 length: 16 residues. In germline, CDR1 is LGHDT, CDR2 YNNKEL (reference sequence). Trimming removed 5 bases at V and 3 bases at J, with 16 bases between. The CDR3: CASSSSDSRANEKLFF. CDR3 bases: TGTGCCAGCAGCTCGTCGGACTCGAGAGCTAATGAAAAACTGTTTTTT.

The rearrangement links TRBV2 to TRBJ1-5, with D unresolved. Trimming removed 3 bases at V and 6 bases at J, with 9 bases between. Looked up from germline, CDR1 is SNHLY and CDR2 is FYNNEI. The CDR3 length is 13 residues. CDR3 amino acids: CASSDLGVQPQHF. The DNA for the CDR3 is TGTGCCAGCAGTGATCTGGGCGTTCAGCCCCAGCATTTT.

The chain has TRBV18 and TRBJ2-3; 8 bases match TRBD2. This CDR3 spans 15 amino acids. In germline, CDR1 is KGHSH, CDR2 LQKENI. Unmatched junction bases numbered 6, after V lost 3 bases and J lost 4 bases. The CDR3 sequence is CASSPGGGRSDTQYF. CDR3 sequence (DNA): TGTGCCAGCTCACCTGGCGGGGGGCGATCAGATACGCAGTATTTT.

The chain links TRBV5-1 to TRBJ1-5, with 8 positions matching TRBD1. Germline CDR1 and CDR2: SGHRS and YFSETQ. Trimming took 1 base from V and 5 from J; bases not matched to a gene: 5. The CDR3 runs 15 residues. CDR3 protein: CASSLQGARDQPQHF. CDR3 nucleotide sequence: TGCGCCAGCAGCTTGCAGGGGGCACGGGATCAGCCCCAGCATTTT.

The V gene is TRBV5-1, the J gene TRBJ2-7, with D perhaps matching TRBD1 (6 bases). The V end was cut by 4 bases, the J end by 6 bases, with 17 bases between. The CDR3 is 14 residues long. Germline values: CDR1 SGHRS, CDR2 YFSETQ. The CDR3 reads CASSPRDNGGEQYF. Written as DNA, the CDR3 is TGCGCCAGCAGCCCCCGGGACAATGGTGGCGAGCAGTACTTC.

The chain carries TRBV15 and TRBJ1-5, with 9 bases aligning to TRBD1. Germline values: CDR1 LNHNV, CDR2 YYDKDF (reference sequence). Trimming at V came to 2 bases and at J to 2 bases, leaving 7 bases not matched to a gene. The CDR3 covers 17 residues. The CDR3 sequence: CATSRTRQGGGNQPQHF. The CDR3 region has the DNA TGTGCCACCAGCAGAACCCGACAGGGGGGTGGCAATCAGCCCCAGCATTTT.

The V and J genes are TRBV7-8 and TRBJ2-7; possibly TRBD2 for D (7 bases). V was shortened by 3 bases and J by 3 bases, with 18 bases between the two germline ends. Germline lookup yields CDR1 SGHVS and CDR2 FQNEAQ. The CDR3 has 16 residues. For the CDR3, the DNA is TGTGCCAGCAGCTTCTTAGGGGCGGGGGCTAACTACGAGCAGTACTTC. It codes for CASSFLGAGANYEQYF.

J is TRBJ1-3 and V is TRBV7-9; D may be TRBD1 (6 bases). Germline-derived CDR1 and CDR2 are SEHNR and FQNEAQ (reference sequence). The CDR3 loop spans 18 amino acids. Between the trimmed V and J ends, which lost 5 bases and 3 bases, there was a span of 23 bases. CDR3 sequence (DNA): TGTGCCAGCAGCCCAACCGGAACACAGGGTTCGCATGGAAACACCATATATTTT. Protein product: CASSPTGTQGSHGNTIYF.

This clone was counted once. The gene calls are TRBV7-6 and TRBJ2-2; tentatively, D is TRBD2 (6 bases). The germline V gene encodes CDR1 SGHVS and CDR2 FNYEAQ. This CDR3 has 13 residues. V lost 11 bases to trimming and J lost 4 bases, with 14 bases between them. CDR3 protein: CAVGGLGTGELFF. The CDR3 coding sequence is TGTGCCGTTGGAGGGTTGGGCACCGGGGAGCTGTTTTTT.

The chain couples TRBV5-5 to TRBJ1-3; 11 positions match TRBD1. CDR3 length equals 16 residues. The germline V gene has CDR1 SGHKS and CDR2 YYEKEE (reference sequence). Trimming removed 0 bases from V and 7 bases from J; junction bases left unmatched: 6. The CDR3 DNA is TGTGCCAGCAGCTTGGGTGGACAGGGGGCGAGTAACACCATATATTTT. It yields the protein CASSLGGQGASNTIYF.

The CDR3: CASSLQGGRTGELFF. DNA for the CDR3: TGTGCCAGCAGCTTACAGGGGGGCCGGACCGGGGAGCTGTTTTTT. The chain carries TRBV11-2 and TRBJ2-2, with D perhaps matching TRBD1 (7 bases). The CDR3 contains 15 residues. With 2 bases removed from V and 5 bases from J, the gap between germline ends came to 12 bases. Germline CDR1 SGHAT, CDR2 FQNNGV.

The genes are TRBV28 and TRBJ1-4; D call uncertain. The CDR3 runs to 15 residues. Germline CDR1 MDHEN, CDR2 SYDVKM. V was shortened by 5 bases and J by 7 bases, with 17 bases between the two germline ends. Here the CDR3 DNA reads TGTGCCAGCAGTCTCCCGGCGGGGTCTACTGAAAAACTGTTTTTT. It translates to CASSLPAGSTEKLFF.

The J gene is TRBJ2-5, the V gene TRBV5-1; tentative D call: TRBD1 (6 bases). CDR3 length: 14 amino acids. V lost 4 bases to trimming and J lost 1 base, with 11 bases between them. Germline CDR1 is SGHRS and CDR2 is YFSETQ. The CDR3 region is CASSTQGRQETQYF. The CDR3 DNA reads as TGCGCCAGCAGCACGCAGGGGCGCCAAGAGACCCAGTACTTC.

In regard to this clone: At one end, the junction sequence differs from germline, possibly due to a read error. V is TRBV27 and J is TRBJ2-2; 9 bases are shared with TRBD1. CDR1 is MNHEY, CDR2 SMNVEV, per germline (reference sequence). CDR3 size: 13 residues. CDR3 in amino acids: CASRQGASGKLFF. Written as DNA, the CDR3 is TGTGCCAGCAGACAGGGGGCCTCCGGGAAGCTGTTTTTT.

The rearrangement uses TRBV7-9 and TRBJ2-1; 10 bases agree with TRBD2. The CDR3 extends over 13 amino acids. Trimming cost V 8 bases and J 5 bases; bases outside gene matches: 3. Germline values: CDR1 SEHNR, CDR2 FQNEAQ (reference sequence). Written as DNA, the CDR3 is TGTGCCAGCCATACTAGCGGGGACAATGAGCAGTTCTTC. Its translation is CASHTSGDNEQFF.

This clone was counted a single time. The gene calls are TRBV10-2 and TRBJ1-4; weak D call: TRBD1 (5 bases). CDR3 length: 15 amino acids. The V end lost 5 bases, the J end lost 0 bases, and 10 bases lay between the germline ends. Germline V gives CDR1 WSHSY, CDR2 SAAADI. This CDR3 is CASSRQSATNEKLFF. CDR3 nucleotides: TGCGCCAGCAGTAGACAGTCGGCAACTAATGAAAAACTGTTTTTT.

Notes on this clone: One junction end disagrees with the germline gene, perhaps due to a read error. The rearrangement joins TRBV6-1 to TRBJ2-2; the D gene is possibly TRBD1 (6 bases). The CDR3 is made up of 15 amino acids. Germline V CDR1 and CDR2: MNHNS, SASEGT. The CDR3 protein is CVSSEAATGSGELFF. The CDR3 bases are TGTGTCAGCAGTGAAGCCGCAACAGGGTCCGGGGAGCTGTTTTTT.